This T cell receptor (beta chain) was identified in a study of shared clonotypes between healthy human individuals (dated by TCRdb to about 2020). For the study in its entirety: The cohort included three men and a couple of women between 18 and 49 years of age. For each donor, CD4 naive and CD4 memory were each given three plates, CD8 naive was given two plates, and CD8 memory was given one plate. To estimate repertoire size and how much clonotypes are shared between individuals, the study performed deep sequencing of blood TCR repertoires from a handful of healthy adults. To increase sequencing depth and limit assay-specific biases, TCR repertoire library preparation and sequencing were carried out by different laboratories using diverse techniques. Per donor, leukapheresis produced somewhere between about 0.9 and 9.5 billion PBMCs. Broad study findings and their caveats: Rarefaction of sorted-subset datasets indicated incomplete sequencing despite the large sequencing depth. Across a few donors, around 5.4% of naive CD4, approximately 3.6% of naive CD8, roughly 2.2% of memory CD4, and 0.4% of memory CD8 clonotypes were shared. Only blood was sampled, and tissue TCR repertoires likely differ from those in blood. Compared with non-shared clonotypes, clonotypes shared by all four sorted-subset donors had higher generation probabilities. Estimated clonotype richness was generally larger for naive than for memory subsets. The small number of donors limited the genetic and exposure-history diversity represented. Based on pairwise subsampling, the degree of clonotype sharing among donors was expected to be affected by sequencing depth.

This clone was counted only a few times. Its antigen is still unknown. Base qualities are not recorded, but no much larger clone differs from it by a single base. The CDR3 goes from the cysteine to the phenylalanine over 15 residues. Here the CDR3 DNA is all that survives: 45 bases in frame from base 1. V was cut back by 1 base and J by 2 bases, leaving a gap of 9 bases between them. CDR1 and CDR2 are drawn from the germline V gene (reference sequence): MNHNY, SVGAGI. Healthy HIV-negative adults with no recently reported acute infections or vaccinations were included as donors. Every donor was a Caucasian adult residing in Nashville, Tennessee, USA. CD4+ T cells were enriched by magnetic negative selection; naive cells were then positively selected on CD45RA, and the negative fraction formed the memory subset. Blood was obtained by leukapheresis, after which PBMCs were separated by Ficoll-Histopaque density gradient centrifugation and cryopreserved in liquid nitrogen vapor phase. Analytical flow cytometry was used to check the purity and quantity of every magnetically sorted T cell population. Each sorted fraction had its genomic DNA isolated and then quantified by UV absorbance on a Nanodrop 2000c.

Using the deep immunoSEQ assay, multiplex PCR amplified TCR CDR3 regions from genomic DNA. Extracted genomic DNA from each cell subset was distributed evenly across all wells of several immunoSEQ 96-well plates, and each plate was treated as a replicate. For sorted subsets, about 210 ng of genomic DNA, equivalent to 25,000 to 35,000 T cell genomes, went into each replicate PCR. The purified libraries were quantified using a Qubit 3.0 fluorometer, sized with a Bioanalyzer 2100, and then quantified again using the KAPA Library Quantification kit. Every immunoSEQ 96-well plate was sequenced on a separate single-read 150-cycle Illumina NextSeq 550 flow cell. In the original analysis: Because the immunoSEQ output included only junctional sequences and no quality scores, the filtering could not be the same as the filtering used for full-length reads. To assign V/J genes and CDR3, sequences were annotated using PyIR, a Python wrapper for IgBLAST v1.9, with IMGT germline references. Reads with weak V/J assignments (E-value above 1e-6), missing CDR3, stop codons, out-of-frame junctions, or ambiguous translated residues were removed. V3J clonotypes were defined by identical inferred V gene, J gene, and CDR3 amino acid sequence. Percentage overlap between repertoires was computed as shared unique clonotypes divided by the size of the smaller repertoire. Three approaches were used to assess repertoire richness: RTK rarefaction, the Chao1 estimator, and Recon v2.1 estimates of unobserved clonotypes. Generation probabilities were computed with OLGA for all TCRbeta clonotypes obtained by the gDNA method from four donors. Not all clones reach the TCRdb copy of this immuneACCESS table, which keeps in-frame sequences only. Checked studies attribute under half of the gap to unresolved V genes and leave the rest unexplained. From that table come the V and J calls and clone size; the DNA was used to work out D and trimming. The sample profile shows approximately 980,000 clones; 76% of them were found once. In total, the top ten clones hold about 1.5% of the sample.

The sequence derives from a man in his late teens or twenties in good health. The V gene is TRBV6-6 and the J gene is TRBJ1-5; no D gene is confidently identified. Material for sequencing was memory CD4+ T cells sorted from blood. In the paper's terms, the cell subset or site label means: CD45RA-negative fraction. The CDR3 is CASSYLQPGNQPQHF. The sequence in DNA is TGTGCCAGCAGTTACTTGCAGCCCGGCAATCAGCCCCAGCATTTT.